This is a list of T cell receptor beta chains from one sample in a study of CD8 T cells in Susac syndrome. TCRdb passed the immunoSEQ multiplex PCR reads through MiXCR, listing each CDR3 protein once. The table lists about 190,000 distinct CDR3 sequences, 90% to 96% of them singletons. Sequencing input: CD4+ T cells from PBMCs. These receptor sequences come from a human donor with Susac syndrome. Both conserved end residues are part of each CDR3. D genes are given only for firm matches. Only some rows state a clone size, as once, few, many or a class for expanded clones.

j_call clone_size v_call d_call cdr3_aa cdr3_nt
TRBJ2-5 once TRBV29-1 . CSVIQAGRRETQYF TGCAGCGTGATTCAAGCAGGGCGGCGAGAGACCCAGTACTTC
TRBJ2-1 . TRBV30 . CAWSPLSRAVGGEQFF TGTGCCTGGAGTCCCCTCTCGCGGGCGGTAGGGGGGGAGCAGTTCTTC
TRBJ1-6 . TRBV12-3/TRBV12-4 . CASSFQNSPLHF TGTGCCAGCAGTTTCCAGAATTCACCCCTCCACTTT
TRBJ2-7 . TRBV5-5 TRBD2 CASSPLAGGWAYEQYF TGTGCCAGCAGCCCCCTAGCGGGGGGATGGGCCTACGAGCAGTACTTC
TRBJ2-3 . TRBV20-1 TRBD2 CSARRLAGATDTQYF TGCAGTGCTCGTCGACTAGCGGGGGCCACAGATACGCAGTATTTT
TRBJ2-1 . TRBV29-1 TRBD1 CSSLETGLNYNEQFF TGCAGCTCATTGGAGACAGGGCTTAACTACAATGAGCAGTTCTTC
TRBJ1-6 few TRBV12-3/TRBV12-4 . CASSLFGSPLHF TGTGCCAGCAGTTTGTTTGGCTCACCCCTCCACTTT
TRBJ2-3 . TRBV19 . CASSILRGTPSTDTQYF TGTGCCAGTAGTATATTACGCGGGACTCCTAGCACAGATACGCAGTATTTT
TRBJ2-1 . TRBV11-1 . CASSRFPGRRAINEQFF TGTGCCAGCAGCCGCTTCCCAGGACGGCGGGCGATAAATGAGCAGTTCTTC
TRBJ1-6 . TRBV7-3 . CASSLTSNSPLHF TGTGCCAGCAGCTTAACAAGTAATTCACCCCTCCACTTT
TRBJ2-7 . TRBV25-1 . CASTKPSSYEQYF TGTGCCAGCACCAAGCCGAGCTCCTACGAGCAGTACTTC
TRBJ2-5 . TRBV5-6 . CASSLGVWETQYF TGTGCCAGCAGCTTGGGGGTTTGGGAGACCCAGTACTTC
TRBJ2-1 . TRBV30 TRBD2 CAATSSSYNEQFF TGTGCCGCGACTAGCTCGTCGTACAATGAGCAGTTCTTC
TRBJ2-2 . TRBV25-1 . CAIATGELFF TGTGCCATTGCTACCGGGGAGCTGTTTTTT
TRBJ1-5 . TRBV3-1 . CASSQDIAQPQHF TGTGCCAGCAGCCAAGATATCGCACAGCCCCAGCATTTT
TRBJ1-2 . TRBV7-8 . CASSFKRPGSDYGYTF TGTGCCAGCAGCTTTAAAAGGCCGGGATCGGACTATGGCTACACCTTC
TRBJ2-5 . TRBV11-3 . CASSFRQGGPETQYF TGTGCCAGCAGCTTCAGACAGGGAGGTCCAGAGACCCAGTACTTC
TRBJ2-5 once TRBV12-5 . CASGLVPPGQETQYF TGTGCTAGTGGTTTGGTCCCCCCAGGGCAAGAGACCCAGTACTTC
TRBJ1-4 once TRBV12-3/TRBV12-4 . CASRPAGGLEKLFF TGTGCCAGCAGGCCGGCGGGTGGGCTTGAAAAACTGTTTTTT
TRBJ2-5 . TRBV30 . CAWRNRALPVGETQYF TGTGCCTGGAGAAACAGGGCTCTGCCGGTAGGAGAGACCCAGTACTTC
TRBJ2-3 . TRBV5-1 . CASSFGRVASTDTQYF TGCGCCAGCAGCTTTGGACGGGTAGCTAGCACAGATACGCAGTATTTT
TRBJ2-7 . TRBV27 . CASSLGRLSYEQYF TGTGCCAGCAGCTTGGGACGCTTATCCTACGAGCAGTACTTC
TRBJ2-2 . TRBV5-1 TRBD1 CASSLGQGETGELFF TGCGCCAGCAGCTTGGGACAGGGGGAAACCGGGGAGCTGTTTTTT
TRBJ2-7 . TRBV15 TRBD2 CATSTRLAGSSYEQYF TGTGCCACCAGCACCCGACTAGCGGGAAGCTCCTACGAGCAGTACTTC
TRBJ2-3 . TRBV28 TRBD2 CASTQGLVTDTQYF TGTGCCAGCACCCAGGGACTAGTTACAGATACGCAGTATTTT
TRBJ2-2 . TRBV4-2 . CASSQWSNTGELFF TGTGCCAGCAGCCAATGGTCGAACACCGGGGAGCTGTTTTTT
TRBJ1-1 . TRBV12-3/TRBV12-4 . CASSLALVNTEAFF TGTGCCAGCAGTTTAGCCTTGGTGAACACTGAAGCTTTCTTT
TRBJ2-3 . TRBV30 . CAWSVLRVDTQYF TGTGCCTGGAGTGTATTAAGGGTAGATACGCAGTATTTT
TRBJ1-2 . TRBV4-1 TRBD1 CASRPTGSYGYTF TGCGCCAGCAGACCGACAGGGAGCTATGGCTACACCTTC
TRBJ2-5 . TRBV4-3 . CASSQDTGQVLETQYF TGCGCCAGCAGCCAAGACACAGGGCAGGTTCTAGAGACCCAGTACTTC
TRBJ1-3 . TRBV20-1 . CSARVPPQFSGNTIYF TGCAGTGCTAGAGTACCCCCCCAGTTCTCTGGAAACACCATATATTTT
TRBJ2-5 . TRBV21-1 . CASSKFKAGGDQETQYF TGTGCCAGCAGCAAATTTAAAGCGGGGGGGGACCAAGAGACCCAGTACTTC
TRBJ1-2 . TRBV27 . CASSLGRNYGYTF TGTGCCAGCAGTTTAGGCAGAAACTATGGCTACACCTTC
TRBJ2-5 . TRBV12-3/TRBV12-4 TRBD2 CASSHSGGAPQYF TGTGCCAGCAGTCATAGCGGGGGGGCCCCCCAGTACTTC
TRBJ2-3 . TRBV6-5 TRBD1 CASSSPDRGSDTQYF TGTGCCAGCAGTTCGCCCGACAGGGGGTCAGATACGCAGTATTTT
TRBJ2-4 . TRBV6-6 . CASSYGVAKNIQYF TGTGCCAGCAGTTACGGGGTAGCCAAAAACATTCAGTACTTC
TRBJ1-6 . TRBV6-5 . CASTQRGSSPLHF TGTGCCAGCACCCAACGGGGGAGTTCACCCCTCCACTTT